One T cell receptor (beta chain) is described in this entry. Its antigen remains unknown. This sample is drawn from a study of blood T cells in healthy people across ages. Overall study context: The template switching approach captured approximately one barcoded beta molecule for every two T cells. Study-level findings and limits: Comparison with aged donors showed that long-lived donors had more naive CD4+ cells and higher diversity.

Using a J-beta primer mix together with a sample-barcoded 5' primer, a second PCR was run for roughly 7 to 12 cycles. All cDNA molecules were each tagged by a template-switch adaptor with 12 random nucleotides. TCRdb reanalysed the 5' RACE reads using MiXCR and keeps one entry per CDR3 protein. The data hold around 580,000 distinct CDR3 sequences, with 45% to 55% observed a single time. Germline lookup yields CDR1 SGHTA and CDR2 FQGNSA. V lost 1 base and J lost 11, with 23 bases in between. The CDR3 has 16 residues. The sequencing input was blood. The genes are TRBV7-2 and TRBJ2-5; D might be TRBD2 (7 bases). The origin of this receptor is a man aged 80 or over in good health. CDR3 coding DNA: TGTGCCAGCAGCTTAGGGGTGGGGGAGGGGGTGAATGAGCAGTACTTC. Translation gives CASSLGVGEGVNEQYF. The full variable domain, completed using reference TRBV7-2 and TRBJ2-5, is GAGVSQSPSNKVTEKGKDVELRCDPISGHTALYWYRQSLGQGLEFLIYFQGNSAPDKSGLPSDRFSAERTGGSVSTLTIQRTQQEDSAVYLCASSLGVGEGVNEQYFGPGTRLLVL.